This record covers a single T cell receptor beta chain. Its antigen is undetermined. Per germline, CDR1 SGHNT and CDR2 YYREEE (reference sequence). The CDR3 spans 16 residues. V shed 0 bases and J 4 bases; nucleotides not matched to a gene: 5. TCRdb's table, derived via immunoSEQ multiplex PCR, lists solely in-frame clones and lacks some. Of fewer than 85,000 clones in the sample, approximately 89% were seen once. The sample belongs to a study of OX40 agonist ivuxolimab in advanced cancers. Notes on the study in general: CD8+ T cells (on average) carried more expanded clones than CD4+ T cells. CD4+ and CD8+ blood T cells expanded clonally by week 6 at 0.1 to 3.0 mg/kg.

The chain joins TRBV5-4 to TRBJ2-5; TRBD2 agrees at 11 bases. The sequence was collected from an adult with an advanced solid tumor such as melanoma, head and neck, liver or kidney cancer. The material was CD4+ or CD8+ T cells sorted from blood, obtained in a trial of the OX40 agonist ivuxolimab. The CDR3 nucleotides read TGTGCCAGCAGCTTGGCCCTAGCGGGGGGTCTAGAGACCCAGTACTTC. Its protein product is CASSLALAGGLETQYF.